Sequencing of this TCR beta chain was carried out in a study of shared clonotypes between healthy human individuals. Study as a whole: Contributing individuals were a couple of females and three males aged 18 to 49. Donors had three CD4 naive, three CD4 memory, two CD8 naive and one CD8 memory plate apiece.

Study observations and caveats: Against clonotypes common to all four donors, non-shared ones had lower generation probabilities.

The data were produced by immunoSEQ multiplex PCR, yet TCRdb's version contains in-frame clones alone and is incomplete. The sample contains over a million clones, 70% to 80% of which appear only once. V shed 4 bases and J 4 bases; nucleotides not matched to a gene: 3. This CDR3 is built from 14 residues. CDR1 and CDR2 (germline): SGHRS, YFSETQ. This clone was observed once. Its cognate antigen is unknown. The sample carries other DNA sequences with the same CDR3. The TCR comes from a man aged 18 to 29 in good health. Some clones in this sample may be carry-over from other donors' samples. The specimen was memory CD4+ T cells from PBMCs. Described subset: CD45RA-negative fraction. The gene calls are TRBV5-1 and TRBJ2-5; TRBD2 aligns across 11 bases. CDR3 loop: CASSPGLAGETQYF. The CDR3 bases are TGCGCCAGCAGCCCAGGACTAGCGGGAGAGACCCAGTACTTC.